Sequencing of this T cell receptor (beta chain) was carried out in a study of cytomegalovirus exposure and HLA in healthy donors. There are 13 residues in the CDR3. The V gene lost 0 bases and the J gene lost 5 bases, with 8 bases spanning the gap. In germline, CDR1 is SGHRS, CDR2 YFSETQ. The PCR made use of 60 Vbeta and 13 Jbeta primers. The repertoire was sequenced with immunoSEQ multiplex PCR; TCRdb's copy has only in-frame clones and lacks some. The sample includes over 110,000 clones, around 80% of them seen just once. The study, taken as a whole, reports: Earlier findings revealed that most TCR beta V segments proved productive either about 90% or about 30% of the time.

In regard to this clone: Its antigen is not identified.

This chain links TRBV5-1 with TRBJ2-5; no clear D gene. Sequencing used PBMCs. The receptor was isolated from a middle-aged man in good health and CMV-seronegative. Written as DNA, the CDR3 is TGCGCCAGCAGCTTGGTTGTGAGGGAGACCCAGTACTTC. This encodes CASSLVVRETQYF.